This is a list of T cell receptor beta chains from one sample in a study of shared clonotypes between healthy human individuals. TCRdb's table, derived via immunoSEQ multiplex PCR, lists solely in-frame clones and lacks some. The sample includes about 490,000 clones, around three quarters seen only once; the top ten take 12%. Sequenced: PBMCs. The receptors were sampled from a woman in her thirties or forties in good health. Some clones in this sample may be carry-over from other donors' samples. Each CDR3 is given with its conserved first and last residue. A D gene is named only where the DNA matches it firmly. The listing skips clone size in some rows; elsewhere it reads once, few, many or a size class.

j_gene: TRBJ2-1; abundance: many; d_gene: .; v_gene: TRBV11-2; CDR3aa: CASSEWGVEQFF; CDR3nt: TGTGCCAGCAGCGAATGGGGGGTTGAGCAGTTCTTC
j_gene: TRBJ2-1; abundance: .; d_gene: .; v_gene: TRBV28; CDR3aa: CASKDRRNHNEQFF; CDR3nt: TGTGCCAGCAAGGACCGGCGGAATCACAATGAGCAGTTCTTC
j_gene: TRBJ1-6; abundance: .; d_gene: TRBD1; v_gene: TRBV7-2; CDR3aa: CASSSPGQWGNSPLHF; CDR3nt: TGTGCCAGCAGCTCGCCGGGACAGTGGGGTAATTCACCCCTCCACTTT
j_gene: TRBJ1-1; abundance: .; d_gene: .; v_gene: TRBV10-3; CDR3aa: CAIRENTEAFF; CDR3nt: TGTGCCATCAGGGAAAACACTGAAGCTTTCTTT
j_gene: TRBJ2-2; abundance: .; d_gene: .; v_gene: TRBV7-3; CDR3aa: CASSLARGGELFF; CDR3nt: TGTGCCAGCAGCTTAGCCCGGGGCGGGGAGCTGTTTTTT
j_gene: TRBJ1-2; abundance: many; d_gene: .; v_gene: TRBV29-1; CDR3aa: CSVDIAGTGGYTF; CDR3nt: TGCAGCGTTGACATTGCGGGTACAGGCGGCTACACCTTC
j_gene: TRBJ2-1; abundance: .; d_gene: TRBD2; v_gene: TRBV5-1; CDR3aa: CASSRGLAGGDNEQFF; CDR3nt: TGCGCCAGCAGCCGGGGACTGGCGGGAGGTGATAATGAGCAGTTCTTC
j_gene: TRBJ2-3; abundance: .; d_gene: TRBD2; v_gene: TRBV4-2; CDR3aa: CASSQGERDLTDTQYF; CDR3nt: TGTGCCAGCAGCCAAGGGGAGCGGGATCTCACAGATACGCAGTATTTT
j_gene: TRBJ2-2; abundance: once; d_gene: .; v_gene: TRBV5-4; CDR3aa: CASSLGGGGELFF; CDR3nt: TGTGCCAGCAGCTTGGGCGGCGGCGGGGAGCTGTTTTTT
j_gene: TRBJ2-1; abundance: .; d_gene: .; v_gene: TRBV7-2; CDR3aa: CASSWGGLNNEQFF; CDR3nt: TGTGCCAGCAGCTGGGGCGGACTAAACAATGAGCAGTTCTTC
j_gene: TRBJ2-2; abundance: .; d_gene: .; v_gene: TRBV5-6; CDR3aa: CASSYGGRNGELFF; CDR3nt: TGTGCCAGCAGCTACGGGGGTCGGAACGGGGAGCTGTTTTTT
j_gene: TRBJ2-1; abundance: .; d_gene: TRBD2; v_gene: TRBV28; CDR3aa: CASSWTSGRGGFHNEQFF; CDR3nt: TGTGCCAGCAGTTGGACTAGCGGGAGGGGAGGGTTCCACAATGAGCAGTTCTTC
j_gene: TRBJ1-1; abundance: .; d_gene: .; v_gene: TRBV27; CDR3aa: CASSPSRGSTEAFF; CDR3nt: TGTGCCAGCAGTCCCTCAAGGGGGAGTACTGAAGCTTTCTTT
j_gene: TRBJ1-4; abundance: .; d_gene: .; v_gene: TRBV2; CDR3aa: CASSVRTANEKLFF; CDR3nt: TGTGCCAGCAGTGTTCGAACAGCTAATGAAAAACTGTTTTTT
j_gene: TRBJ2-5; abundance: .; d_gene: TRBD2; v_gene: TRBV4-2; CDR3aa: CASSQDSSGIQETQYF; CDR3nt: TGTGCCAGCAGCCAAGACTCTAGCGGGATACAAGAGACCCAGTACTTC
j_gene: TRBJ2-3; abundance: .; d_gene: .; v_gene: TRBV5-1; CDR3aa: CASSLWGGGAGSTDTQYF; CDR3nt: TGCGCCAGCAGCTTGTGGGGAGGCGGGGCAGGAAGCACAGATACGCAGTATTTT
j_gene: TRBJ2-1; abundance: .; d_gene: TRBD2; v_gene: TRBV7-9; CDR3aa: CASSQTSAAEQFF; CDR3nt: TGTGCCAGCAGCCAGACTAGCGCGGCTGAGCAGTTCTTC
j_gene: TRBJ2-3; abundance: once; d_gene: .; v_gene: TRBV9; CDR3aa: CASSVGNGDTQYF; CDR3nt: TGTGCCAGCAGCGTAGGGAATGGAGATACGCAGTATTTT
j_gene: TRBJ2-6; abundance: .; d_gene: .; v_gene: TRBV7-2; CDR3aa: CASSLANSGSGANVLTF; CDR3nt: TGTGCCAGCAGCTTAGCAAATTCGGGATCTGGGGCCAACGTCCTGACTTTC
j_gene: TRBJ2-1; abundance: .; d_gene: TRBD2; v_gene: TRBV30; CDR3aa: CAWSRLAAYNEQFF; CDR3nt: TGTGCCTGGTCCAGACTAGCGGCCTACAATGAGCAGTTCTTC
j_gene: TRBJ2-7; abundance: .; d_gene: .; v_gene: TRBV6-6; CDR3aa: CASSQGALGPYEQYF; CDR3nt: TGTGCCAGCAGCCAAGGGGCCCTGGGCCCCTACGAGCAGTACTTC
j_gene: TRBJ1-5; abundance: once; d_gene: .; v_gene: TRBV11-2; CDR3aa: CASSLFNQPQHF; CDR3nt: TGTGCCAGCAGCTTGTTCAATCAGCCCCAGCATTTT
j_gene: TRBJ2-1; abundance: .; d_gene: TRBD2; v_gene: TRBV6-5; CDR3aa: CASSGAGDRNEQFF; CDR3nt: TGTGCCAGCAGTGGAGCGGGAGATCGCAATGAGCAGTTCTTC
j_gene: TRBJ2-7; abundance: .; d_gene: .; v_gene: TRBV19; CDR3aa: CASSIKMASDVYRYEQYF; CDR3nt: TGTGCCAGTAGCATAAAAATGGCTAGCGATGTCTATCGCTACGAGCAGTACTTC
j_gene: TRBJ1-2; abundance: .; d_gene: .; v_gene: TRBV7-2; CDR3aa: CASSLAGTQGDDGYTF; CDR3nt: TGTGCCAGCAGCTTAGCTGGCACCCAGGGTGATGATGGCTACACCTTC
j_gene: TRBJ2-1; abundance: .; d_gene: TRBD2; v_gene: TRBV5-1; CDR3aa: CASSLAASGTVEQFF; CDR3nt: TGCGCCAGCAGCTTGGCGGCTAGCGGGACGGTTGAGCAGTTCTTC
j_gene: TRBJ2-3; abundance: .; d_gene: .; v_gene: TRBV27; CDR3aa: CASGGGAGTQYF; CDR3nt: TGTGCCAGCGGGGGGGGCGCGGGTACGCAGTATTTT
j_gene: TRBJ2-6; abundance: .; d_gene: .; v_gene: TRBV7-4; CDR3aa: CASSLSVSQSRANVLTF; CDR3nt: TGTGCCAGCAGCTTAAGCGTCTCACAAAGTCGGGCCAACGTCCTGACTTTC
j_gene: TRBJ2-3; abundance: .; d_gene: TRBD2; v_gene: TRBV29-1; CDR3aa: CSVRGRSTDTQYF; CDR3nt: TGCAGCGTTCGCGGGAGGTCCACAGATACGCAGTATTTT
j_gene: TRBJ1-5; abundance: .; d_gene: TRBD1; v_gene: TRBV29-1; CDR3aa: CSVRDLDRAQHF; CDR3nt: TGCAGCGTTCGCGACTTAGACAGGGCCCAGCATTTT
j_gene: TRBJ1-2; abundance: .; d_gene: .; v_gene: TRBV30; CDR3aa: CAWGQEPYGYTF; CDR3nt: TGTGCCTGGGGCCAGGAACCTTATGGCTACACCTTC
j_gene: TRBJ2-2; abundance: .; d_gene: .; v_gene: TRBV18; CDR3aa: CASSPPPNPGELFF; CDR3nt: TGTGCCAGCTCACCACCCCCCAACCCCGGGGAGCTGTTTTTT
j_gene: TRBJ2-3; abundance: .; d_gene: TRBD1; v_gene: TRBV5-6; CDR3aa: CASSLGTGVSDTQYF; CDR3nt: TGTGCCAGCAGCTTGGGGACAGGGGTGTCAGATACGCAGTATTTT
j_gene: TRBJ2-7; abundance: .; d_gene: .; v_gene: TRBV5-8; CDR3aa: CASSTSLGTFLYEQYF; CDR3nt: TGTGCCAGCAGCACCAGTTTAGGAACCTTTTTATACGAGCAGTACTTC
j_gene: TRBJ1-2; abundance: once; d_gene: .; v_gene: TRBV9; CDR3aa: CASSEGIKAYYGYTF; CDR3nt: TGTGCCAGCAGCGAAGGGATTAAGGCTTACTATGGCTACACCTTC
j_gene: TRBJ2-2; abundance: .; d_gene: .; v_gene: TRBV4-3; CDR3aa: CASSQDWVTGELFF; CDR3nt: TGCGCCAGCAGCCAAGATTGGGTCACCGGGGAGCTGTTTTTT
j_gene: TRBJ2-5; abundance: many; d_gene: .; v_gene: TRBV6-1; CDR3aa: CASKLLQGPQETQYF; CDR3nt: TGTGCCAGCAAACTGCTCCAGGGGCCACAAGAGACCCAGTACTTC
j_gene: TRBJ1-5; abundance: .; d_gene: TRBD1; v_gene: TRBV28; CDR3aa: CASNSGQARRYQPQHF; CDR3nt: TGTGCCTCAAACTCTGGACAGGCAAGACGGTATCAGCCCCAGCATTTT
j_gene: TRBJ2-2; abundance: .; d_gene: TRBD1; v_gene: TRBV19; CDR3aa: CASSVQGAGGELFF; CDR3nt: TGTGCCAGTAGTGTACAGGGGGCCGGCGGGGAGCTGTTTTTT
j_gene: TRBJ1-1; abundance: .; d_gene: TRBD1; v_gene: TRBV7-3; CDR3aa: CASSPNQGALSTEAFF; CDR3nt: TGTGCCAGCAGCCCCAACCAGGGGGCGCTGAGCACTGAAGCTTTCTTT
j_gene: TRBJ2-1; abundance: once; d_gene: TRBD2; v_gene: TRBV28; CDR3aa: CASSLSVAGGYNEQFF; CDR3nt: TGTGCCAGCAGTTTAAGCGTAGCGGGAGGCTACAATGAGCAGTTCTTC